Listed below are T cell receptor beta chains from one sample, sequenced in a study of shared clonotypes between healthy human individuals. TCRdb keeps only in-frame clones here, not all; method: immunoSEQ multiplex PCR. The data show some 2 million clones, about 95% seen once. Material for sequencing was naive CD8+ T cells sorted from blood. These receptors were collected from a man aged 18-30 years in good health. Both conserved end residues are part of each CDR3. The order of the fields is D gene, V gene, clone size, J gene, CDR3 protein, CDR3 DNA. D genes are given only for firm matches. Clone size is not always given. Where it is, it says once, few, many or a class for expanded clones.

-	TRBV28	-	TRBJ2-6	CASSGGSGANVLTF	TGTGCCTCCTCCGGGGGATCTGGGGCCAACGTCCTGACTTTC
-	TRBV30	-	TRBJ1-1	CAWSVMENTEAFF	TGTGCCTGGAGTGTAATGGAGAACACTGAAGCTTTCTTT
-	TRBV5-1	-	TRBJ2-1	CASSFFYLAAEQFF	TGCGCCAGCAGCTTTTTTTATCTGGCGGCTGAGCAGTTCTTC
-	TRBV11-2	-	TRBJ2-5	CASSLGAGEETQYF	TGTGCCAGCAGCTTAGGGGCAGGAGAAGAGACCCAGTACTTC
-	TRBV7-2	-	TRBJ1-4	CASSLIRGAKLFF	TGTGCCAGCAGCTTAATTCGGGGGGCTAAACTGTTTTTT
TRBD2	TRBV9	-	TRBJ2-5	CASSVGTSGKETQYF	TGTGCCAGCAGCGTAGGGACTAGCGGGAAGGAGACCCAGTACTTC
TRBD1	TRBV5-4	-	TRBJ1-1	CASSIQGGTEAFF	TGTGCCAGCAGCATACAGGGGGGAACTGAAGCTTTCTTT
-	TRBV19	-	TRBJ2-1	CASSMEQVYNEQFF	TGTGCCAGTAGTATGGAACAGGTCTACAATGAGCAGTTCTTC
-	TRBV7-3	-	TRBJ2-1	CASSLGVSGHNEQFF	TGTGCCAGCAGCTTAGGGGTTAGCGGTCACAATGAGCAGTTCTTC
-	TRBV18	-	TRBJ2-7	CASSPGQAILAGYSYEQYF	TGTGCCAGCTCACCAGGACAGGCGATTTTAGCGGGGTACTCCTACGAGCAGTACTTC
TRBD1	TRBV6-5	-	TRBJ1-1	CASTHRGQNTEAFF	TGTGCCAGCACCCACAGGGGGCAAAACACTGAAGCTTTCTTT
TRBD1	TRBV25-1	-	TRBJ1-5	CASSEWEDREKPNQPQHF	TGTGCCAGCAGTGAATGGGAGGACAGGGAAAAACCCAATCAGCCCCAGCATTTT
-	TRBV6-6	-	TRBJ2-7	CASTPSGLDEQYF	TGTGCCAGCACCCCTTCGGGGTTGGACGAGCAGTACTTC
-	TRBV9	-	TRBJ2-7	CASSVEGDSYEQYF	TGTGCCAGCAGCGTAGAGGGAGATAGCTACGAGCAGTACTTC
TRBD2	TRBV9	once	TRBJ2-1	CASSLSISGGADEQFF	TGTGCCAGCAGCCTCTCGATCAGCGGGGGGGCGGATGAGCAGTTCTTC
-	TRBV6-1	once	TRBJ1-3	CASRLQESGNTIYF	TGTGCCAGCAGGCTACAAGAGTCAGGAAACACCATATATTTT
TRBD1	TRBV13	-	TRBJ2-3	CASSYHLQGLADTQYF	TGTGCCAGCAGCTACCATTTACAGGGGTTGGCAGATACGCAGTATTTT
-	TRBV27	-	TRBJ2-5	CASSLQGLGSETQYF	TGTGCCAGCAGTTTGCAAGGTCTTGGGTCGGAGACCCAGTACTTC
-	TRBV28	-	TRBJ2-2	CASSFQGTNTGELFF	TGTGCCAGCAGTTTCCAGGGTACGAACACCGGGGAGCTGTTTTTT
-	TRBV6-5	once	TRBJ1-1	CASRTLNTEAFF	TGTGCCAGCAGGACACTGAACACTGAAGCTTTCTTT